The 2 T cell receptor beta chains presented below share a single source sample, sequenced in a study of blood T cells in healthy people across ages. Primers used in a second PCR of about 6 to 11 cycles were a sample-barcoded 5' primer and a J-beta primer mix. TCRdb ran MiXCR on the 5' RACE reads and lists one entry per CDR3 protein. The sample shows about 1.4 million distinct CDR3 sequences, approximately 59% of them seen only once. Sequencing input: blood. These receptors originate from a man aged 18-30 years in good health.

This clonotype was detected a few times. The V and J genes are TRBV12-3 or TRBV12-4 and TRBJ1-2; D ambiguous. V was pared by 1 base and J by 12 bases, with 18 bases between. The CDR3 has 14 residues. CDR3 loop: CASSLGGSRRIHTF. In nucleotides, the CDR3 is TGTGCCAGCAGTTTAGGTGGGTCTCGGCGGATCCACACCTTC.

J is TRBJ2-1 and V is TRBV5-6, with 8 bases aligning to TRBD1. The CDR3 length is 12 residues. With V trimmed by 4 bases and J by 10 bases, 4 bases remained unmatched. CDR1 is SGHDT, CDR2 YYEEEE, per germline. The CDR3 reads CASSRTGQEQFF. CDR3 DNA: TGTGCCAGCAGCAGGACAGGGCAGGAGCAGTTCTTC.